Below, one TCR beta chain is given with its context. Its target is not known. TCR alpha and beta CDR3 regions were amplified from RNA using iRepertoire nested multiplex PCR. One-step reverse transcription and amplification started from approximately 100-400 ng of tissue mRNA or PBMC total RNA. In TCRdb, the multiplex PCR reads were re-called with MiXCR into one record per CDR3 protein. The sample lists approximately 100,000 distinct CDR3 sequences, approximately 28% seen once, with approximately 43% in the top ten. The sample is drawn from a study of glioma-infiltrating T cells. Whole-study findings and limits: Gliomas, especially low-grade, showed above-expected tissue-blood divergence; non-neoplastic patients showed below. CDR3 overlap between tissue and blood was very small.

The CDR3 spans 13 residues. Trimming removed 3 bases from V and 0 bases from J, with 3 bases in between. The sequencing input was glioma tissue, nonneoplastic brain tissue, or PBMCs (not recorded which). The V gene is TRBV12-3 or TRBV12-4, the J gene TRBJ1-3; D is unclear. The sequence came from a human donor with low-grade glioma or glioblastoma, undergoing nonglioma brain surgery, or in good health (not recorded which). DNA of the CDR3: TGTGCCAGCAGTTTTCGCTCTGGAAACACCATATATTTT. Residues: CASSFRSGNTIYF.